This is a list of T cell receptor beta chains from one sample in a study of long-term antiretroviral therapy in people with HIV. Sequencing was performed with immunoSEQ multiplex PCR; in TCRdb, only in-frame clones are kept and a portion is missing. The data hold tens of thousands of clones, with approximately 86% observed a single time. The sequencing used unsorted PBMCs, collected just before starting antiretroviral therapy. The origin of the receptors is a woman aged 18-30 years with HIV. CDR3s include the opening cysteine and the closing phenylalanine or tryptophan. The D gene is left open where the match is weak. The size of a clone is reported for some rows only, either as once, few or many, or as a class for expanded clones.

cdr3_length clone_size j_call d_call v_call cdr3_aa cdr3_nt
14 NA TRBJ1-1 NA TRBV19 CASRVGPKNTEAFF TGTGCCAGTAGAGTTGGGCCTAAGAACACTGAAGCTTTCTTT
13 NA TRBJ1-2 NA TRBV19 CASSIPHPYGYTF TGTGCCAGTAGTATTCCGCATCCCTATGGCTACACCTTC
14 NA TRBJ1-2 TRBD1 TRBV10-3 CAISDGTGDYGYTF TGTGCCATCAGTGACGGGACAGGTGACTATGGCTACACCTTC
15 NA TRBJ1-5 TRBD1 TRBV5-6 CASSQMTGPHQPQHF TGTGCCAGCAGCCAAATGACAGGGCCCCATCAGCCCCAGCATTTT
15 few TRBJ2-7 TRBD1 TRBV9 CASSAGTGGGYEQYF TGTGCCAGCAGCGCAGGGACAGGGGGAGGCTACGAGCAGTACTTC
15 NA TRBJ2-1 NA TRBV4-3 CASSLTAPTYNEQFF TGCGCCAGCAGCCTTACGGCCCCTACCTACAATGAGCAGTTCTTC
16 NA TRBJ2-7 TRBD1 TRBV6-5 CASSYSHRGTSYEQYF TGTGCCAGCAGTTACTCCCACAGGGGGACCTCCTACGAGCAGTACTTC
15 NA TRBJ2-5 NA TRBV5-6 CASSLEWGVQETQYF TGTGCCAGCAGCTTAGAATGGGGGGTACAAGAGACCCAGTACTTC
15 NA TRBJ2-6 NA TRBV5-1 CASSLVESGANVLTF TGCGCCAGCAGCTTGGTGGAATCTGGGGCCAACGTCCTGACTTTC
14 once TRBJ2-3 NA TRBV5-1 CASSVQGRADTQYF TGCGCCAGCAGCGTTCAGGGGAGGGCAGATACGCAGTATTTT
13 NA TRBJ2-1 TRBD1 TRBV9 CASSVGQGGEQFF TGTGCCAGCAGCGTAGGACAGGGCGGCGAGCAGTTCTTC
15 NA TRBJ1-5 NA TRBV10-3 CAISDGLQGHQPQHF TGTGCCATCAGTGATGGGCTACAGGGCCATCAGCCCCAGCATTTT
15 once TRBJ2-2 TRBD1 TRBV19 CASSWTGEYTGELFF TGTGCCAGTAGTTGGACAGGGGAGTACACCGGGGAGCTGTTTTTT
13 NA TRBJ2-5 NA TRBV25-1 CASSEWGQETQYF TGTGCCAGCAGTGAATGGGGGCAAGAGACCCAGTACTTC
16 NA TRBJ2-7 TRBD2 TRBV11-2 CASSLVLAGVHYEQYF TGTGCCAGCAGCTTAGTTCTAGCGGGAGTGCACTACGAGCAGTACTTC
18 NA TRBJ1-1 TRBD1 TRBV28 CASSLISGTGGRGTEAFF TGTGCCAGCAGTCTTATATCCGGGACAGGGGGCAGGGGGACTGAAGCTTTCTTT
13 NA TRBJ2-7 NA TRBV9 CASSVQGRDEQYF TGTGCCAGCAGCGTACAGGGCAGGGACGAGCAGTACTTC
15 NA TRBJ2-7 NA TRBV5-1 CASSLGRQGLYEQYF TGCGCCAGCAGCTTGGGCCGACAGGGACTCTACGAGCAGTACTTC
12 NA TRBJ1-4 TRBD1 TRBV2 CASLTGQEKLFF TGTGCCAGCTTGACAGGGCAGGAAAAACTGTTTTTT
16 NA TRBJ2-1 TRBD2 TRBV9 CASSAVPWTSGNEQFF TGTGCCAGCAGCGCAGTCCCCTGGACTAGCGGCAATGAGCAGTTCTTC
15 NA TRBJ2-1 TRBD2 TRBV6-4 CASSDSPSGSYEQFF TGTGCCAGCAGTGACTCCCCTAGCGGGAGCTATGAGCAGTTCTTC
15 NA TRBJ1-1 TRBD1 TRBV5-6 CASSFRYRGGTEAFF TGTGCCAGCAGCTTTAGATACAGGGGCGGCACTGAAGCTTTCTTT
13 NA TRBJ1-1 NA TRBV9 CASSPDPRTEAFF TGTGCCAGCAGTCCGGACCCTCGTACTGAAGCTTTCTTT
15 NA TRBJ2-1 NA TRBV11-2 CASSLAESGYNEQFF TGTGCCAGCAGCTTAGCGGAGTCGGGATACAATGAGCAGTTCTTC
13 once TRBJ2-7 NA TRBV7-9 CASSSAYSYEQYF TGTGCCAGCAGCTCAGCCTACTCCTACGAGCAGTACTTC
15 NA TRBJ1-5 TRBD1 TRBV28 CASSWAGGSNQPQHF TGTGCCAGCAGTTGGGCAGGGGGATCCAATCAGCCCCAGCATTTT
15 NA TRBJ1-1 NA TRBV7-6 CASSLEVKGGTEAFF TGTGCCAGCAGCTTAGAGGTAAAGGGTGGCACTGAAGCTTTCTTT
15 once TRBJ2-2 NA TRBV7-9 CASSLASGSSRELFF TGTGCCAGCAGCTTAGCGTCTGGCAGTTCGCGGGAGCTGTTTTTT
11 NA TRBJ1-1 NA TRBV9 CASGRRDEAFF TGTGCCAGCGGACGGAGAGATGAAGCTTTCTTT
15 NA TRBJ2-3 NA TRBV5-1 CASSLDFSTTDTQYF TGCGCCAGCAGCTTGGACTTCTCCACCACAGATACGCAGTATTTT
16 NA TRBJ1-1 NA TRBV9 CASSVGGTQMNTEAFF TGTGCCAGCAGCGTAGGCGGTACCCAGATGAACACTGAAGCTTTCTTT
12 NA TRBJ2-1 NA TRBV7-2 CASSLTYNEQFF TGTGCCAGCAGTCTAACCTACAATGAGCAGTTCTTC
16 NA TRBJ2-7 TRBD2 TRBV5-1 CASSLAPGLHSYEQYF TGCGCCAGCAGCTTGGCACCGGGACTACACTCCTACGAGCAGTACTTC
15 NA TRBJ2-1 TRBD2 TRBV28 CASKGQGGSGNEQFF TGTGCCAGCAAAGGGCAGGGCGGGAGCGGTAATGAGCAGTTCTTC
14 NA TRBJ2-2 NA TRBV9 CASMSDSYTGELFF TGTGCCAGCATGAGCGATTCCTACACCGGGGAGCTGTTTTTT
14 few TRBJ1-5 NA TRBV7-9 CASSFSRSNQPQHF TGTGCCAGCAGCTTCAGTAGGTCGAATCAGCCCCAGCATTTT
11 once TRBJ2-2 NA TRBV15 CATSIPGELFF TGTGCCACCAGCATCCCCGGGGAGCTGTTTTTT
14 NA TRBJ2-5 NA TRBV14 CASSPVTFQETQYF TGTGCCAGCAGCCCGGTCACTTTCCAAGAGACCCAGTACTTC
20 NA TRBJ2-3 TRBD2 TRBV13 CASSTTIGLAGPGNRDTQYF TGTGCCAGCAGCACTACTATCGGACTAGCGGGACCGGGTAATCGGGATACGCAGTATTTT
14 NA TRBJ2-7 TRBD2 TRBV11-2 CASSLSGRAYEQYF TGTGCCAGCAGCTTGAGCGGGAGGGCCTACGAGCAGTACTTC
14 NA TRBJ2-1 TRBD2 TRBV10-3 CAITPSGTYNEQFF TGTGCCATCACCCCTAGCGGGACTTACAATGAGCAGTTCTTC
14 NA TRBJ1-1 NA TRBV19 CASRRGDKNTEAFF TGTGCCAGTAGGAGGGGGGACAAGAACACTGAAGCTTTCTTT
16 NA TRBJ2-4 TRBD1 TRBV19 CASSIVRDSRKNIQYF TGTGCCAGTAGTATAGTTAGGGACAGCAGGAAAAACATTCAGTACTTC
16 NA TRBJ1-2 NA TRBV5-1 CASSLIVSGDNYGYTF TGCGCCAGCAGCTTGATTGTCTCAGGGGATAACTATGGCTACACCTTC
16 NA TRBJ2-5 NA TRBV5-4 CASSLEGWGGVGTQYF TGTGCCAGCAGCTTGGAGGGGTGGGGGGGCGTCGGGACCCAGTACTTC
17 few TRBJ2-7 TRBD2 TRBV7-9 CASSFGTSGSWVHEQYF TGTGCCAGCAGCTTTGGGACTAGCGGGAGTTGGGTCCACGAGCAGTACTTC
13 NA TRBJ1-5 NA TRBV15 CATSRDRGQPQHF TGTGCCACCAGCAGAGATCGGGGTCAGCCCCAGCATTTT
14 NA TRBJ1-5 NA TRBV10-3 CATNDPYSNQPQHF TGTGCCACCAATGACCCCTATAGCAATCAGCCCCAGCATTTT
15 NA TRBJ2-3 NA TRBV5-1 CASSLDGSRSDTQYF TGCGCCAGCAGCTTGGATGGGTCACGTTCAGATACGCAGTATTTT
15 NA TRBJ2-6 NA TRBV15 CATSRDRSGANVLTF TGTGCCACCAGCAGGGACCGCTCTGGGGCCAACGTCCTGACTTTC
17 NA TRBJ2-3 NA TRBV15 CATSRDSLVGGTDTQYF TGTGCCACCAGCAGAGATTCACTAGTCGGAGGCACAGATACGCAGTATTTT
19 NA TRBJ1-2 TRBD1 TRBV9 CASSASRQGGAGGGYGYTF TGTGCCAGCAGCGCCTCCCGACAGGGGGGAGCGGGGGGAGGCTATGGCTACACCTTC
16 NA TRBJ2-1 NA TRBV4-1 CASSQEIKGHYNEQFF TGCGCCAGCAGCCAAGAGATAAAGGGACACTACAATGAGCAGTTCTTC
15 NA TRBJ2-5 TRBD1 TRBV19 CASSNGDRDQETQYF TGTGCCAGTAGTAATGGGGACAGGGACCAAGAGACCCAGTACTTC
13 NA TRBJ2-7 NA TRBV5-1 CASSLTDSYEQYF TGCGCCAGCAGCCTGACAGATTCCTACGAGCAGTACTTC
15 once TRBJ1-2 NA TRBV7-9 CASSANWGGDYGYTF TGTGCCAGCAGCGCGAACTGGGGGGGAGACTATGGCTACACCTTC
13 NA TRBJ2-7 NA TRBV7-6 CASRGPGLDEQYF TGTGCCAGCAGGGGGCCGGGGCTCGACGAGCAGTACTTC
16 NA TRBJ2-1 TRBD2 TRBV7-9 CASSHTSGRTYNEQFF TGTGCCAGCAGCCACACTAGCGGGAGGACCTACAATGAGCAGTTCTTC
14 once TRBJ2-3 NA TRBV27 CASSSPPDTDTQYF TGTGCCAGCAGTTCCCCTCCCGACACAGATACGCAGTATTTT
15 NA TRBJ2-7 TRBD2 TRBV5-4 CASSWRASGTYEQYF TGTGCCAGCAGCTGGCGTGCGAGCGGGACCTACGAGCAGTACTTC